This is a list of T cell receptor beta chains from one sample in a study of T cells in Graves' hyperthyroidism and ophthalmopathy. TCRdb re-called the multiplex PCR reads with MiXCR, one entry per CDR3 protein. There are approximately 32,000 distinct CDR3 sequences in the sample; about 50% occur only once, and 6.2% lies in the top ten. Specimen: blood. These receptors were collected from a woman aged 45-60 years with Graves' hyperthyroidism that later progressed to Graves' ophthalmopathy. Both conserved end residues are part of each CDR3. D genes are given only for firm matches. Expanded clones are given a class, and other clones once, few, many or no size at all.

cdr3_nt	cdr3_aa	v_call	d_call	clone_size	j_call
TGTGCCAGCAGCACGGACAGGGGGAATGAAAAACTGTTTTTT	CASSTDRGNEKLFF	TRBV7-2	TRBD1	.	TRBJ1-4
TGCGCCAGCAGTGAGGGAAGGGGCGAGCAGTACTTC	CASSEGRGEQYF	TRBV10-1	.	.	TRBJ2-7
TGTGCCAGCAGCCGAGGACTAGCGGGGATATCACCCCTCCACTTT	CASSRGLAGISPLHF	TRBV4-2	.	.	TRBJ1-6
TGTGCCAGCAAAATAGAGGGAGGAGAGACCCAGTACTTC	CASKIEGGETQYF	TRBV6-1	.	.	TRBJ2-5
TGTGCCATCAGCGACAGACAGGGATATGGCTACACCTTC	CAISDRQGYGYTF	TRBV10-3	TRBD1	.	TRBJ1-2
TGTGCCAGCAGCTTAGGACAGGGCACTCCTAACTATGGCTACACCTTC	CASSLGQGTPNYGYTF	TRBV7-9	TRBD1	.	TRBJ1-2
TGTGCCAGCAGCTTAGAGGGAGGCTATGGCTACACCTTC	CASSLEGGYGYTF	TRBV11-1	.	many	TRBJ1-2
TGTGCCAGCAGCTTGCGTATGGCGGGTGCCAAAAACATTCAGTACTTC	CASSLRMAGAKNIQYF	TRBV5-4	.	many	TRBJ2-4
TGTGCCAGCAGCCAACCCGGACAGGGATTCTACGAGCAGTACTTC	CASSQPGQGFYEQYF	TRBV3-1	TRBD1	many	TRBJ2-7
TGTGCCTGGAGTGGCCACGGGACAGGGAGTTCCTACGAGCAGTACTTC	CAWSGHGTGSSYEQYF	TRBV30	TRBD1	.	TRBJ2-7
TGCGCCAGCAGTGAGTCGGGCCAGGAGCAGTTCTTC	CASSESGQEQFF	TRBV10-1	.	medium-sized	TRBJ2-1
TGTGCCACCAGTGACCCAGGACAGGGGACTAGCGGGAGTTACGAGCAGTACTTC	CATSDPGQGTSGSYEQYF	TRBV24-1	TRBD2	.	TRBJ2-7
TGTGCCAGCAGCCCCAGGACAGGGGTGAACACTGAAGCTTTCTTT	CASSPRTGVNTEAFF	TRBV11-2	TRBD1	many	TRBJ1-1
TGTGCCAGCTCACCCATGGAGGGTACGCAGTATTTT	CASSPMEGTQYF	TRBV18	.	many	TRBJ2-3
TGTGCCAGCAGCTTCTTCCCCCCAAGAACAGGGGTGAACACCGGGGAGCTGTTTTTT	CASSFFPPRTGVNTGELFF	TRBV7-9	TRBD1	many	TRBJ2-2
TGTGCCACCAGTGATTGGGGACAGGGGCGCGAGACCCAGTACTTC	CATSDWGQGRETQYF	TRBV24-1	TRBD1	.	TRBJ2-5
TGTGCCAGCAGCATAGGGACAGGGACTAATGAAAAACTGTTTTTT	CASSIGTGTNEKLFF	TRBV11-1	TRBD1	.	TRBJ1-4
TGTGCCAGCAGTTATTCGCAGGGCAGCTCCTACGGGCAGTACTTC	CASSYSQGSSYGQYF	TRBV6-5	.	.	TRBJ2-7
TGCAGTGCTTACGACATCCACTCTGGAAACACCATATATTTT	CSAYDIHSGNTIYF	TRBV20-1	.	.	TRBJ1-3
TGTGCCAGCAGACCGACAGGGCAAGAGACCCAGTACTTC	CASRPTGQETQYF	TRBV28	TRBD1	many	TRBJ2-5
TGTGCTAGCAGCTCCGGGACATCTGGAAACACCATATATTTT	CASSSGTSGNTIYF	TRBV7-7	.	medium-sized	TRBJ1-3
TGTGCCAGCAGCTTTGGTATTTCGACCAGTGAGCAGTTCTTC	CASSFGISTSEQFF	TRBV12-3/TRBV12-4	.	.	TRBJ2-1
TGTGCCAGCAGCTCGTGGCCGCGGGGGAACTATGGCTACACCTTC	CASSSWPRGNYGYTF	TRBV7-9	.	many	TRBJ1-2
TGTGCCAGCAGCCAATCTAGGACTAGCGGTTACAATGAGCAGTTCTTC	CASSQSRTSGYNEQFF	TRBV16	TRBD2	large	TRBJ2-1
TGCGCCAGCAGTGAGATCCAGTACTTC	CASSEIQYF	TRBV10-2	.	.	TRBJ2-5
TGTGCCAGCAAAGCTGGCCCAAGAAATGAAAAACTGTTTTTT	CASKAGPRNEKLFF	TRBV6-1	.	many	TRBJ1-4
TGTGCCAGCAACCCCGGGAACTACAATGAGCAGTTCTTC	CASNPGNYNEQFF	TRBV2	.	.	TRBJ2-1
TGTGCCAGCAGCCCCAGGGACTACTCCTACGAGCAGTACTTC	CASSPRDYSYEQYF	TRBV7-9	TRBD2	many	TRBJ2-7
TGTGCTAGCAGCCCAATAGCGGTTTCCTACAATGAGCAGTTCTTC	CASSPIAVSYNEQFF	TRBV7-7	.	.	TRBJ2-1
TGTGCCAGTAGTACCGCTAGCGGGACCTACAATGAGCAGTTCTTC	CASSTASGTYNEQFF	TRBV19	TRBD2	many	TRBJ2-1
TGTGCTAGAGATCCCGGGAGTGCCTACGAGCAGTACTTC	CARDPGSAYEQYF	TRBV10-3	.	.	TRBJ2-7
TGTGCCAGTACCGAAATCCCTATTTCTGGAAACACCATATATTTT	CASTEIPISGNTIYF	TRBV19	.	.	TRBJ1-3
TGTGCCAGCAGTGATTTCGCTAGCGGCTACACCTTC	CASSDFASGYTF	TRBV2	.	.	TRBJ1-2
TGTGCCAGCAGTGAGTCGCGGGAACGGCAGTTCTTC	CASSESRERQFF	TRBV2	.	medium-sized	TRBJ2-1
TGCGCCAGCAGCCGACAGGGGGCGTATGGCTACACCTTC	CASSRQGAYGYTF	TRBV4-1	TRBD1	.	TRBJ1-2
TGTGCCAGCAGCTTACAGGGAGGCAGTGAAAACACCATATATTTT	CASSLQGGSENTIYF	TRBV11-3	.	.	TRBJ1-3
TGCGCCAGCAGCTTCCAGGCTGGGCTCGGAGAGACCCAGTACTTC	CASSFQAGLGETQYF	TRBV5-1	.	many	TRBJ2-5
TGCGCCAGCAGCATTCTCGGGACTAGTAGTTATGAAGCTTTCTTT	CASSILGTSSYEAFF	TRBV5-1	.	.	TRBJ1-1
TGTGCCAGCAGCTTAGTGGCAGGGGAGGGCTACGAGCATTTT	CASSLVAGEGYEHF	TRBV7-2	.	.	TRBJ1-5
TGTGCCAGCAGAAAAAGGGTGTCGCCCCAGCATTTT	CASRKRVSPQHF	TRBV12-3/TRBV12-4	.	.	TRBJ1-5
TGCAGTGCTAGACCAAGGACAGGGGCCGCACAAGAGACCCAGCATTTT	CSARPRTGAAQETQHF	TRBV20-1	TRBD1	.	TRBJ1-5
TGTGCCAGCAGTTTATTTCGGGGTTTTAATGAAAAACTGTTTTTT	CASSLFRGFNEKLFF	TRBV12-3/TRBV12-4	.	many	TRBJ1-4
TGTGCCAGCAGGCCAGGGGAAGGCTATGGCTACACCTTC	CASRPGEGYGYTF	TRBV9	.	.	TRBJ1-2
TGTGCCAGCAGCCCCAGACTGACAGGGAACTATGGCTACACCTTC	CASSPRLTGNYGYTF	TRBV3-2	.	many	TRBJ1-2
TGTGCCAGCTCACCACCTCATTCTGGGGCCAACGTCCTGACTTTC	CASSPPHSGANVLTF	TRBV18	.	.	TRBJ2-6
TGTGCCAGCACCCGAGGGCTCGGGGAGCTGTTTTTT	CASTRGLGELFF	TRBV5-6	.	many	TRBJ2-2
TGCAGTGCTAGGGGGGGAGATACGCAGTTCTTC	CSARGGDTQFF	TRBV20-1	.	.	TRBJ2-1
TGTGCCAGCAGCGCGCAGGGGGCAATAGAGACCCAGTACTTC	CASSAQGAIETQYF	TRBV9	TRBD1	.	TRBJ2-5
TGTGCCAGCAGCCAGGGGGGTGGCACTGAAGCTTTCTTT	CASSQGGGTEAFF	TRBV3-1	.	many	TRBJ1-1
TGCGCCAGCAAATGGGTAGGGTACTACAATGAGCAGTTCTTC	CASKWVGYYNEQFF	TRBV5-1	.	many	TRBJ2-1
TGTGCCAGCAGTCCCCCGGGGAGCGGGTGGAACGAGCAGTACTTC	CASSPPGSGWNEQYF	TRBV28	.	many	TRBJ2-7
TGTGCCAGCAGCACGGGACTAGCGCACAATGAGCAGTTCTTC	CASSTGLAHNEQFF	TRBV11-2	TRBD2	.	TRBJ2-1
TGTGTCGGCAGCTTACGGGGCAGCTCCTACAATGAGCAGTTCTTC	CVGSLRGSSYNEQFF	TRBV7-6	.	.	TRBJ2-1
TGCGCCAGCAGCTCCGACCCGGGACAACACAATGAGCAGTATTTT	CASSSDPGQHNEQYF	TRBV5-1	.	.	TRBJ2-3
TGTGCCAGCAGCACGTCTAGCACAGATACGCAGTATTTT	CASSTSSTDTQYF	TRBV3-1	.	many	TRBJ2-3
TGTGCCATCAAAGGGGCAGAAAGGGATCCGAACACCGGGGAGCTGTTTTTT	CAIKGAERDPNTGELFF	TRBV10-3	.	many	TRBJ2-2
TGTGCCAGCCCAGCGACTAGCGGTTCCTACGAGCAGTACTTC	CASPATSGSYEQYF	TRBV9	TRBD2	many	TRBJ2-7